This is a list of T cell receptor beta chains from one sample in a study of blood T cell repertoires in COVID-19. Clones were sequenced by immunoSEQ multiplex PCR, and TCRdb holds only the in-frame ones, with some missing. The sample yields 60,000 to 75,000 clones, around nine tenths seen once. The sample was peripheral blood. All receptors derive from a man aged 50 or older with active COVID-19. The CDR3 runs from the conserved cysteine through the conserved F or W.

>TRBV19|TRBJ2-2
CASSRLAGGPGTGELFF
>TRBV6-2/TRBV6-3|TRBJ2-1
CASSYGLGTVNEQFF
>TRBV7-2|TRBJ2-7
CASSFATPPSHEQYF
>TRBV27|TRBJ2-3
CASSSGLAGALGADTQYF
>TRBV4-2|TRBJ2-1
CASSPYTSGRGDEQFF
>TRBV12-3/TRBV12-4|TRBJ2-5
CASSLAPAPQYF
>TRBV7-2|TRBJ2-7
CASSWGLPYEQYF
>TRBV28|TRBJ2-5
CASSSRTSGAGTQYF
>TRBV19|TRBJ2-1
CASSGIRGNEQFF
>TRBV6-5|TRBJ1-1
CASQLGGMNTEAFF
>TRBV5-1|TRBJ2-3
CASSLELAGADTQYF
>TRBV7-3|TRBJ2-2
CASSSGTFTGELFF
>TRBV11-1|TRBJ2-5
CASSLVIGGGGETQYF
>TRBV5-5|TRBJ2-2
CASSLAGATSANTGELFF
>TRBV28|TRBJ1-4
CASSLVDRVNEKLFF
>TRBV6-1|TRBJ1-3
CASSEGQGGNTIYF
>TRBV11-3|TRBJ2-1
CASSLGTSGPSYNEQFF
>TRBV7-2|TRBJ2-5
CASSLARETQYF
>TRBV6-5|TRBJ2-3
CASSPDRGPTDTQYF